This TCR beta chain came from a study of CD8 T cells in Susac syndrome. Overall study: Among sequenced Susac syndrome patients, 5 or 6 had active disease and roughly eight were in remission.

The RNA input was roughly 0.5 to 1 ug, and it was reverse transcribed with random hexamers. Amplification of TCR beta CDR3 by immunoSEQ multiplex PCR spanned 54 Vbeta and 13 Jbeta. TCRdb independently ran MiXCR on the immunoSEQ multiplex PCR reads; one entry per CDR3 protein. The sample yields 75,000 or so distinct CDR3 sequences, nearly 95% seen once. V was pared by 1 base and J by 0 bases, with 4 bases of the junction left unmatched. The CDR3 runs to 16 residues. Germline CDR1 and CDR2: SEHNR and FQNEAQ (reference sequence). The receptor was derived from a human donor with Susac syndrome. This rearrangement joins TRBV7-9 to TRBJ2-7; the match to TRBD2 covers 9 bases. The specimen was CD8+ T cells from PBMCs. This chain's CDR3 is CASSLGRGGASYEQYF. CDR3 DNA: TGTGCCAGCAGCTTAGGGCGGGGGGGCGCCTCCTACGAGCAGTACTTC.